This T cell receptor (beta chain) was documented in a study of T cell repertoires in cytomegalovirus infection. Study summary: In public TCR beta signatures, there were indications of both CMV infection and matching HLA type.

Study-level findings and limits: Identification of carriers of CMV plus the relevant HLA was performed using cumulative public TCR beta family frequency. The ex vivo response showed dominance by HLA-C-restricted CMV-specific TCR beta clonotypes.

MiXCR, run by TCRdb on the reads, gives a single entry per CDR3 protein. The sample shows under 800,000 distinct CDR3 sequences, 24% of them seen only once. The germline V gene has CDR1 LNHNV and CDR2 YYDKDF (reference sequence). V shed 3 bases and J shed 1 base, with 9 bases lying between them. This CDR3 has 14 residues. Comment on this clonotype: Its target is unknown.

The chain couples TRBV15 to TRBJ1-1; tentatively, D is TRBD1 (5 bases). Sequencing was done on a sample of CD8+ T cells from PBMCs. This clonotype was obtained from a human donor in good health (CMV status not recorded). Some clones in this sample may be carry-over from other donors' samples. CDR3 nucleotides: TGTGCCACCAGCAGTAGAAGGGGGAACACTGAAGCTTTCTTT. Protein sequence: CATSSRRGNTEAFF. Full variable domain (missing parts from reference TRBV15 and TRBJ1-1): DAMVIQNPRYQVTQFGKPVTLSCSQTLNHNVMYWYQQKSSQAPKLLFHYYDKDFNNEADTPDNFQSRRPNTSFCFLDIRSPGLGDTAMYLCATSSRRGNTEAFFGQGTRLTVV.